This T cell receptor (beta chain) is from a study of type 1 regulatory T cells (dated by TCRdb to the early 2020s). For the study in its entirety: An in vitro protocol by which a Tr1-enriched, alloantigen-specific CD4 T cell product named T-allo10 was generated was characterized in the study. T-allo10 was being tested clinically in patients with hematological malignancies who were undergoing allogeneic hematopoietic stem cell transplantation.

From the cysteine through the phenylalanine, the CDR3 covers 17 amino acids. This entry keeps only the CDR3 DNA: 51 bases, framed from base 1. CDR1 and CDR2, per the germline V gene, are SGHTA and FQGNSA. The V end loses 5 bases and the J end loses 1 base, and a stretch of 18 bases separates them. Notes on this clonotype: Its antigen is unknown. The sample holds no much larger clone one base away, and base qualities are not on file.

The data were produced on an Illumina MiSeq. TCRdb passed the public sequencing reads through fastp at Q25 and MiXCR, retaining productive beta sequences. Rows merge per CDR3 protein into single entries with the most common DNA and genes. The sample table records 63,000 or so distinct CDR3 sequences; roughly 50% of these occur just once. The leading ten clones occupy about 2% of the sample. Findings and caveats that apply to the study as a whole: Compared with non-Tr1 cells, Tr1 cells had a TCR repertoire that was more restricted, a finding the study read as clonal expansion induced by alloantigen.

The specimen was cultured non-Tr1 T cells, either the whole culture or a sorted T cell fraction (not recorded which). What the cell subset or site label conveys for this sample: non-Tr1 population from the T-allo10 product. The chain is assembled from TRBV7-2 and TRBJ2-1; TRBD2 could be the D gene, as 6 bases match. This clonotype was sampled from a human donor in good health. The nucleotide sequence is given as TGTGCCAGCAGCCCACCCCGGCGGGGTAGATCCTACAATGAGCAGTTCTTC. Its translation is CASSPPRRGRSYNEQFF.